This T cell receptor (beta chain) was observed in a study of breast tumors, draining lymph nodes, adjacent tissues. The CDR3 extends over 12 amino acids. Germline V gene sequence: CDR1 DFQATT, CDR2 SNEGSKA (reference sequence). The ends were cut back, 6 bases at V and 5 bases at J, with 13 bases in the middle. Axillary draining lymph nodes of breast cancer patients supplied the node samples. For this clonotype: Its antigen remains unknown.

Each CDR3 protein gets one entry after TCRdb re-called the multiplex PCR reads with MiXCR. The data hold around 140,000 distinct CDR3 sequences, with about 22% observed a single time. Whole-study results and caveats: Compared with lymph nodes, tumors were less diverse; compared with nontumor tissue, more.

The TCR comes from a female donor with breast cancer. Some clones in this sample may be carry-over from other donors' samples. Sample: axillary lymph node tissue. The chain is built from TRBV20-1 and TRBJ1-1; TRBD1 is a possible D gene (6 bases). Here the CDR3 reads CSARTGWTEAFF. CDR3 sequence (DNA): TGCAGTGCCCGAACAGGGTGGACTGAAGCTTTCTTT.